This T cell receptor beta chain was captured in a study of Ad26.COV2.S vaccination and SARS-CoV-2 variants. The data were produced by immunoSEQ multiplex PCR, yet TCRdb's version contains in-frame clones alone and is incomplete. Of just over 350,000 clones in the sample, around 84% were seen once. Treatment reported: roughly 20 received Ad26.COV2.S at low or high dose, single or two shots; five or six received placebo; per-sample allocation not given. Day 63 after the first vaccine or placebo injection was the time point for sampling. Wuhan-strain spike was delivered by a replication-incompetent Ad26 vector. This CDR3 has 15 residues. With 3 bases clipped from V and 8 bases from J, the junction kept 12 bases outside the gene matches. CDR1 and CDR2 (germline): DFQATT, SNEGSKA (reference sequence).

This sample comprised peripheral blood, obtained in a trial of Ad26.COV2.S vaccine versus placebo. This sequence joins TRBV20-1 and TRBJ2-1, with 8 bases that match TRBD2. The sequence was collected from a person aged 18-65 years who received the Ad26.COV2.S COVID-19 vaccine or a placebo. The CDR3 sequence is CSASSFAGGNHEQFF. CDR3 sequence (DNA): TGCAGTGCTAGTAGTTTTGCGGGGGGAAATCATGAGCAGTTCTTC.